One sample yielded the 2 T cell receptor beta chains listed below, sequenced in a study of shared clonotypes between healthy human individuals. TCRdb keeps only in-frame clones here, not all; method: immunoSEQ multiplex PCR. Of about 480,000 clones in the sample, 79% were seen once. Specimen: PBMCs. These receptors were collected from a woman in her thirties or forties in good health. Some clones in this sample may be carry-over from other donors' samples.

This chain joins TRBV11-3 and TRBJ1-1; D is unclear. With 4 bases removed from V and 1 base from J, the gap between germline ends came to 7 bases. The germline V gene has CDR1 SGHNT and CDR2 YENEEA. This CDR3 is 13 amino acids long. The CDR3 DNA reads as TGTGCCAGCAGCTCCTACCCGAACACTGAAGCTTTCTTT. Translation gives CASSSYPNTEAFF.

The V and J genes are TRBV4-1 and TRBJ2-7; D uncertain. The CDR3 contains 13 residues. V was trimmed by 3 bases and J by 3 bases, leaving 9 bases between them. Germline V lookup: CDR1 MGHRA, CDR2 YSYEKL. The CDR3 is CASSQTALYEQYF. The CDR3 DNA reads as TGCGCCAGCAGCCAGACTGCTCTCTACGAGCAGTACTTC.